Shown below are 21 T cell receptor beta chains from a single sample sequenced in a study of T cell repertoires in cytomegalovirus infection. TCRdb reprocessed the reads via MiXCR and lists one record per CDR3 protein. The profile shows about half a million distinct CDR3 sequences, around 35% of them singletons. These receptors have no known antigen. The sample here was cultured PBMCs, taken from culture after CMV antigen stimulation. Receptor source: a human donor in good health (CMV status not recorded). Some clones in this sample may be carry-over from other donors' samples.

The chain employs TRBV14 and TRBJ2-1; D is undetermined. CDR1 and CDR2 (germline): SGHDN, FVKESK. This CDR3 has 16 amino acids. With 4 bases removed from V and 1 base from J, the gap between germline ends came to 14 bases. CDR3: CASSPFFSISYNEQFF. CDR3 DNA sequence: TGTGCCAGCAGCCCTTTCTTTAGCATTTCCTACAATGAGCAGTTCTTC.

This clonotype has a handful of counts. The CDR3 DNA reads as TGTGCCAGCAGTGGGAGCGAGCAGTTCTTC. As protein: CASSGSEQFF. This chain uses TRBV7-6 with TRBJ2-1, with D perhaps TRBD2 (5 bases). Germline CDR1 reads SGHVS; CDR2 reads FNYEAQ. This CDR3 contains 10 residues. V was cut by 6 bases and J by 10 bases, with 7 bases left in between.

V is TRBV5-8 and J is TRBJ2-3, with TRBD2 matching over 10 bases. V dropped 0 bases and J dropped 8; count of bases not matched to a gene: 6. The CDR3 length is 15 residues. Germline CDR1 is SGHTS and CDR2 is YDEGEE. In DNA, the CDR3 is TGTGCCAGCAGCTTGGCGAGTAGCGGGAGGCGTACGCAGTATTTT. Residues: CASSLASSGRRTQYF.

The rearrangement uses TRBV6-2 or TRBV6-3 and TRBJ2-1; 10 bases are a match to TRBD2. In germline, CDR1 is MNHEY, CDR2 SVGEGT. Unmatched junction bases numbered 5, after V lost 2 bases and J lost 7 bases. The CDR3 spans 15 residues. The CDR3 region has the DNA TGTGCCAGCAGTTACGGGGCTAGCGGGAGAAATGAGCAGTTCTTC. Translation: CASSYGASGRNEQFF.

This clonotype was picked up a small number of times. V usage is TRBV12-3 or TRBV12-4 and J usage is TRBJ1-1, with TRBD1 identical over 8 bases. The CDR3 runs 13 residues. V shed 6 bases, J shed 7 bases, and the junction held 7 bases outside the gene matches. CDR3 amino acids: CASSEQGGYEAFF. The CDR3 nucleotides are TGTGCCAGCAGCGAACAGGGGGGGTATGAAGCTTTCTTT.

DNA of the CDR3: TGCGCCAGCAGCCGACCGGACGGCGGCCCCTACGAGCAGTACTTC. It specifies CASSRPDGGPYEQYF. The J gene is TRBJ2-7, the V gene TRBV4-1, with D uncertain. Germline V CDR1 and CDR2: MGHRA, YSYEKL. The CDR3 has 15 residues. The V end was cut by 4 bases, the J end by 2 bases, with 15 bases between.

The J gene is TRBJ2-7, the V gene TRBV5-5, with TRBD2 matching 8 bases. This CDR3 contains 13 residues. Trimming took 3 bases from V and 2 from J; bases not matched to a gene: 1. Per the germline V gene, CDR1 is SGHKS and CDR2 is YYEKEE (reference sequence). CDR3 sequence reads: CASSWGLAYEQYV. CDR3 nucleotides: TGTGCCAGCAGCTGGGGACTAGCCTACGAGCAGTACGTC.

This clonotype has just a few counts. J is TRBJ2-1 and V is TRBV5-4; 11 bases line up with TRBD2. Germline assignment: CDR1 SGHNT and CDR2 YYREEE (reference sequence). The CDR3 totals 15 residues. Trimming at V came to 3 bases and at J to 7 bases, leaving 6 bases not matched to a gene. The CDR3 sequence: CASSSLAGGLNEQFF. The CDR3 DNA sequence: TGTGCCAGCAGCTCCCTAGCGGGAGGTTTAAATGAGCAGTTCTTC.

The CDR3, as DNA: TGTGCCATTTCGGGACTAGCGGGAGGGAGTCAAAACATTCAGTACTTC. Residues: CAISGLAGGSQNIQYF. The V gene is TRBV7-3, the J gene TRBJ2-4, with 16 bases matching TRBD2. J was trimmed by 5 bases and V by 10 bases; bases with no gene match: 8. CDR1 is SGHTA and CDR2 is FQGTGA in the germline V gene. The CDR3 is 16 amino acids.

The table lists this clonotype with many counts. This chain uses TRBV4-3 with TRBJ1-5, with no clear D. V was pared by 3 bases and J by 2 bases, with 14 bases between. The length of the CDR3 is 16 residues. The germline gives CDR1 LGHNA, CDR2 YSLEER. Written as DNA, the CDR3 is TGCGCCAGCAGCCAGGCCAAGGTAGAGGGCAATCAGCCCCAGCATTTT. As protein: CASSQAKVEGNQPQHF.

This chain joins TRBV4-3 and TRBJ2-1; tentatively, D is TRBD1 (5 bases). The V end was cut by 3 bases, the J end by 7 bases, with 16 bases between. The germline V gene encodes CDR1 LGHNA and CDR2 YSLEER. The CDR3 has 15 amino acids. CDR3 sequence: CASSQARANLNEQFF. CDR3 DNA: TGCGCCAGCAGCCAGGCCAGGGCGAATTTAAATGAGCAGTTCTTC.

The chain combines TRBV19 with TRBJ2-4, with TRBD2 as a possible D gene (6 bases). V lost 4 bases and J 8 bases, leaving 18 bases between the germline ends. The CDR3 extends over 15 amino acids. CDR1 is LNHDA and CDR2 is SQIVND in the germline V gene (reference sequence). In DNA, the CDR3 is TGTGCCAGTAGTAAGGTCGGGAGCGGTGTGGACATTCAGTACTTC. Protein product: CASSKVGSGVDIQYF. The complete variable domain, with remaining parts taken from reference TRBV19 and TRBJ2-4, reads DGGITQSPKYLFRKEGQNVTLSCEQNLNHDAMYWYRQDPGQGLRLIYYSQIVNDFQKGDIAEGYSVSREKKESFPLTVTSAQKNPTAFYLCASSKVGSGVDIQYFGAGTRLSVL.

This clonotype has only a few counts. V gene TRBV12-3 or TRBV12-4 combines with J gene TRBJ1-3, with no clear D. This CDR3 region has 14 residues. The V gene lost 5 bases and the J gene lost 2 bases, with 10 bases spanning the gap. Written as DNA, the CDR3 is TGTGCCAGCAGTCCCAGGCCCCCTGGAAACACCATATATTTT. This gives the protein CASSPRPPGNTIYF.

This clonotype was seen at least ten times. This chain links TRBV7-2 with TRBJ2-3; TRBD2 matches at 8 bases. V lost 9 bases to trimming and J lost 0 bases; unmatched junction nucleotides: 8. This CDR3 comprises 15 residues. The germline gives CDR1 SGHTA, CDR2 FQGNSA. CDR3 bases: TGTGCCAGTCACGCCGGGACTAGAAGCACAGATACGCAGTATTTT. As protein: CASHAGTRSTDTQYF.

V and J are TRBV7-9 and TRBJ2-3; D is perhaps TRBD1 (6 bases). The CDR3 extends over 14 amino acids. Trimming cost V 5 bases and J 6 bases, with 15 bases left between them. The V gene's germline CDR1 is SEHNR and CDR2 FQNEAQ (reference sequence). CDR3 in amino acids: CASSHDLGADTQYF. The CDR3 bases are TGTGCCAGCAGCCATGATTTGGGGGCCGATACGCAGTATTTT.

The V call is TRBV2, the J call TRBJ2-6; unclear D gene. V was trimmed by 4 bases and J by 0 bases, leaving 7 bases between them. Per germline, CDR1 SNHLY and CDR2 FYNNEI. This CDR3 comprises 15 residues. This CDR3 reads CASSGAHSGANVLTF. As DNA, the CDR3 is TGTGCCAGCAGTGGAGCGCACTCTGGGGCCAACGTCCTGACTTTC.

This clonotype was detected only a few times. The gene calls are TRBV10-3 and TRBJ2-3; 9 positions agree with TRBD1. Germline lookup yields CDR1 ENHRY and CDR2 SYGVKD. The CDR3 covers 16 residues. J lost 5 bases, V lost 5 bases, and 11 bases had no gene match. The CDR3 nucleotides are TGTGCCATCAGTCGGAGTGGACAGGGGCGAGGAGATACGCAGTATTTT. This codes for CAISRSGQGRGDTQYF.

This clonotype has just a few counts. The J gene is TRBJ1-1, the V gene TRBV18; D is uncertain. Trimming stripped 2 bases from V and 7 bases from J, with 20 bases between. Germline V gene data show CDR1 as KGHSH and CDR2 as LQKENI. The CDR3 is made up of 16 amino acids. DNA for the CDR3: TGTGCCAGCTCACCATCAGAAGGTTCTCGAAGTGGTGAAGCTTTCTTT. The encoded protein is CASSPSEGSRSGEAFF.

V and J are TRBV7-2 and TRBJ2-1; 8 positions agree with TRBD2. The CDR3 has 15 amino acids. V lost 4 bases, J lost 9 bases, and 11 bases stayed unmatched. Germline values: CDR1 SGHTA, CDR2 FQGNSA. The CDR3: CASSSGRARVVEQFF. The DNA for the CDR3 is TGTGCCAGCAGCTCCGGGAGGGCAAGGGTGGTTGAGCAGTTCTTC.

In this sample, this clonotype turned up a few times. The chain employs TRBV7-9 and TRBJ1-1; D gene ambiguous. CDR3 size: 11 residues. Germline V gives CDR1 SEHNR, CDR2 FQNEAQ (reference sequence). V lost 10 bases and J lost 1, with 7 bases in between. The CDR3 reads CATRGNTEAFF. The CDR3 bases are TGTGCCACCCGGGGGAACACTGAAGCTTTCTTT.

This clonotype turned up a few times. CDR3 loop: CATTLSNTGELFF. The CDR3, as DNA: TGTGCCACCACACTCTCTAACACCGGGGAGCTGTTTTTT. This chain connects TRBV6-2 or TRBV6-3 to TRBJ2-2; D is undetermined. The CDR3 is 13 amino acids. From germline, CDR1 is MNHEY and CDR2 SVGEGT. V shed 10 bases and J shed 2 bases, with 11 bases lying between them.